In this sample, the clone carrying this T cell receptor (beta chain) turned up many times. Its specificity is not known. These data originate in a study of metastatic and nonmetastatic thyroid tumors. Study overall: Across peripheral blood and tumor or nodule tissue samples taken from malignant and benign thyroid patients, the repertoires were compared with one another. Study conclusions and caveats: In both blood and tumor samples, TCR beta diversity was reported significantly higher for malignant than benign nodules.

Authors' data handling: Clinicopathological groups of papillary thyroid cancer showed CDR3 differences that were used to build a distant-metastasis classifier. Using MiXCR, TCRdb re-called clones from the PCR reads. For this entry, the V and J calls and clone size follow TCRdb and not the study's own pipeline. The sample holds some 69,000 clones; more than 13% are singletons and the top ten take about 6.5%. Each patient went into thyroid surgery without having received any treatment. Germline V gene lookup returns CDR1 WNHNN and CDR2 SYGVQD (reference sequence). The CDR3 runs 19 residues. The ends were cut back, 0 bases at V and 0 bases at J, with 18 bases in the middle.

Sequencing input: blood. This sequence joins TRBV10-1 and TRBJ2-1; no firm D call. This receptor was obtained from a male donor with papillary thyroid cancer or a benign thyroid nodule (not recorded which). Some clones in this sample may be carry-over from other donors' samples. CDR3: CASSESWYGGASSYNEQFF. CDR3 coding DNA: TGCGCCAGCAGTGAGTCTTGGTATGGCGGAGCGAGCTCCTACAATGAGCAGTTCTTC.